This T cell receptor beta chain was profiled in a study of patients and donors after allogeneic stem cell transplantation. Trimming pared 4 bases from V and 7 bases from J, leaving 14 bases between. The CDR3 is made up of 14 amino acids. CDR1 KGHSY and CDR2 FQNENV come from the germline V gene. MiXCR, run by TCRdb on the RT-PCR reads, gives a single entry per CDR3 protein. The repertoire holds about a million distinct CDR3 sequences, under 20% seen once, with roughly 6% in the top ten. The receptor was isolated from a human donor who was either an allogeneic HSCT recipient or a stem cell or donor lymphocyte infusion donor (not recorded which). It is not recorded whose cells these are; they may come from a transplant donor. The gene calls are TRBV16 and TRBJ2-1, with unresolved D. Sequencing used blood, either unsorted or a sorted T cell fraction (not recorded which). CDR3 in amino acids: CASSLKSGGNEQFF. In DNA, the CDR3 is TGTGCCAGCAGCCTAAAATCGGGCGGAAATGAGCAGTTCTTC.